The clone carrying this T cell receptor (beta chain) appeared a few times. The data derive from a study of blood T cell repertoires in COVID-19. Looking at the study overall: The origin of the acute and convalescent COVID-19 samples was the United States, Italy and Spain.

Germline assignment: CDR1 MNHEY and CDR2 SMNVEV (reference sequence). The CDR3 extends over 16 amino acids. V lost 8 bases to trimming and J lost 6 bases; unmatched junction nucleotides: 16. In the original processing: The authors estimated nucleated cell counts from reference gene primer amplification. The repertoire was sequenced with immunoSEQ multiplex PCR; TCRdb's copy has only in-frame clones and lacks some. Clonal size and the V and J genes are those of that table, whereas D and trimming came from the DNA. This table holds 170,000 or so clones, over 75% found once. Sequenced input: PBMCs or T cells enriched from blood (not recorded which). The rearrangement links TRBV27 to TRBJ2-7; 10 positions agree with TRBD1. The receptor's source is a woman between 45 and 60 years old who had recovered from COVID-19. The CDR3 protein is CASLPTRDRGRGEQYF. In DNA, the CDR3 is TGTGCCAGCCTTCCCACCCGGGACAGGGGACGCGGCGAGCAGTACTTC.